The present T cell receptor (beta chain) was sequenced within a study of cytomegalovirus exposure and HLA in healthy donors. This CDR3 comprises 15 residues. The V segment lost 6 bases and the J segment 3 bases; nucleotides outside the gene matches: 5. Germline lookup yields CDR1 MNHNS and CDR2 SASEGT. Comments on this clone: Its antigen is undetermined.

Each of the donors was a healthy bone marrow donor. Findings of the study overall: Later on, an analysis tied approximately 17,000 TCR beta sequences to HLA alleles at 0.05 false discovery rate.

13 Jbeta primers and 60 Vbeta primers were used for the PCR. Method: immunoSEQ multiplex PCR; TCRdb's copy keeps in-frame clones and lacks some. The table lists 150,000 or so clones, over 70% of them singletons. The V and J genes are TRBV6-1 and TRBJ2-2, with TRBD1 matching over 9 bases. Sequenced material: PBMCs. This receptor was taken from a woman aged 40-49 years in good health and CMV-seropositive. CDR3 sequence reads: CASRGQGHDTGELFF. As DNA, the CDR3 is TGTGCCAGCAGAGGACAGGGGCACGACACCGGGGAGCTGTTTTTT.